Here is one TCR beta chain with its context. Its antigen is as yet unknown. PCR was performed a second time for about 7 to 11 cycles using a sample-barcoded 5' primer and a J-beta primer mix. Each CDR3 protein is one row after TCRdb ran MiXCR on the 5' RACE reads. The table includes under 1,000,000 distinct CDR3 sequences, under 40% detected once. This sample is drawn from a study of blood T cells in healthy people across ages. Study-level findings and limits: It was held that diversity estimates obtained from one million T cells represented underestimates. Relative to aged donors, long-lived donors carried more naive CD4+ cells and displayed higher diversity.

CDR3 length: 14 amino acids. CDR1 is LNHNV, CDR2 YYDKDF, per germline (reference sequence). Trimming left V 0 bases short and J 11 bases short, with 16 bases between. Donors were healthy Caucasian individuals from Russia aged roughly 6 to 95. The source of this sequence is a man between 18 and 29 years old in good health. The sequencing sample was made of blood. The rearrangement uses TRBV15 and TRBJ2-5; D ambiguous. The DNA of the CDR3 is TGTGCCACCAGCAGAGACCTAAGTGGCAATGAGCAGTACTTC. This encodes CATSRDLSGNEQYF.